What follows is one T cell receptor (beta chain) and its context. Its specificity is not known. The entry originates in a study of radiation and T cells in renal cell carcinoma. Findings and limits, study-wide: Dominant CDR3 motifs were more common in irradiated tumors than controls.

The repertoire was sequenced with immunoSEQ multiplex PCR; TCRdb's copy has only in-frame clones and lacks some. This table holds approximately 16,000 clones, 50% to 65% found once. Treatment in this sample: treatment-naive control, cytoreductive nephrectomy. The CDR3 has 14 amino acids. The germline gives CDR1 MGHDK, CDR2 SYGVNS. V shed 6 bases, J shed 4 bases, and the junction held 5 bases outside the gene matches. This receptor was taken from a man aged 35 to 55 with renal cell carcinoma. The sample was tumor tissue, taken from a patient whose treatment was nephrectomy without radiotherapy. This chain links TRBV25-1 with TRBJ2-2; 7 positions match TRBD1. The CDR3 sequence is CASSLGQATGELFF. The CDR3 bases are TGTGCCAGCAGCTTAGGACAGGCCACCGGGGAGCTGTTTTTT.